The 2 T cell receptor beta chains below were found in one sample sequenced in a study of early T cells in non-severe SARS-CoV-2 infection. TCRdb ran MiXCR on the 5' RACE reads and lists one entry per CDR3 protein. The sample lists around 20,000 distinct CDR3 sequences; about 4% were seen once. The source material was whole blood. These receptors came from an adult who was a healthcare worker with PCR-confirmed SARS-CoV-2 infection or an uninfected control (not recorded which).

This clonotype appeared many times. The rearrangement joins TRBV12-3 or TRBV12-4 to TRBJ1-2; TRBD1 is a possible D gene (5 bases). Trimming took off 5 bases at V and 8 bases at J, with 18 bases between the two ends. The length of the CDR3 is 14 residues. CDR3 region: CASSLSFRDGGYTF. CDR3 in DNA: TGTGCCAGCAGTCTCTCTTTCAGGGACGGAGGCTACACCTTC.

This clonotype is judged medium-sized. The DNA for the CDR3 is TGTGCCAGCAGTTTAGCAGCGGCAATCTCCTACGAGCAGTACTTC. It is translated as CASSLAAAISYEQYF. This rearrangement joins TRBV12-3 or TRBV12-4 to TRBJ2-7, with D possibly matching TRBD2 (5 bases). The CDR3 runs 15 residues. Trimming took off 0 bases at V and 0 bases at J, with 9 bases between the two ends.